These 17 T cell receptor beta chains came from one sample sequenced in a study of T cells after yellow fever vaccination. In TCRdb, the 5' RACE reads were re-called with MiXCR into one record per CDR3 protein. The sample includes 300,000 to 400,000 distinct CDR3 sequences, about 4% of them seen just once. The material was PBMCs, obtained 5 days after the yellow fever booster vaccination. Receptors were obtained from a young man who received the YFV17D yellow fever vaccine.

The genes are TRBV21-1 and TRBJ1-3; no check of the table's D call, TRBD1, against the DNA was made. TRBV21-1 counts as a pseudogene. The CDR3 consists of 16 residues. Written as DNA, the CDR3 is TGTGCCAGCAGCACGAGGTACAGGGAGGATGGAAACACCATATATTTT. This codes for CASSTRYREDGNTIYF.

V is TRBV12-3 or TRBV12-4 and J is TRBJ2-1; TRBD2 might be the D (6 bases). The CDR3 sequence is 15 residues long. V dropped 5 bases and J dropped 5 bases, with 16 bases sitting between them. The CDR3 reads CASSPPAGLHNEQFF. The DNA of the CDR3 is TGTGCCAGCAGTCCCCCCGCGGGACTGCACAATGAGCAGTTCTTC.

This clonotype was counted many times. The CDR3 is CASSYGEYYGYTF. Here the CDR3 DNA reads TGTGCCAGCAGTTACGGGGAATACTATGGCTACACCTTC. The V call is TRBV6-5, the J call TRBJ1-2; D remains unclear. The V and J ends lost 2 bases and 3 bases respectively, with 7 bases between them. This CDR3 region has 13 residues. Germline assignment: CDR1 MNHEY and CDR2 SVGAGI.

This clonotype has a count of ten or more. This chain uses TRBV20-1 with TRBJ2-7; D remains unclear. The CDR3 has 14 residues. From germline, CDR1 is DFQATT and CDR2 SNEGSKA (reference sequence). The V and J ends lost 4 bases and 3 bases respectively, with 16 bases between them. The CDR3 DNA reads TGCAGTGCTATAAAGCCCTCCATATACTACGAGCAGTACGTC. This codes for CSAIKPSIYYEQYV.

This clonotype was seen a few times. V usage is TRBV7-9 and J usage is TRBJ1-1; D might be TRBD1 (5 bases). CDR3 length equals 15 residues. The germline CDR1 and CDR2 sequences are SEHNR and FQNEAQ (reference sequence). Deletions cut 3 bases from V and 6 bases from J, with 17 bases between. The CDR3: CASSLGRGSYSEAFF. The CDR3 coding sequence is TGTGCCAGCAGCTTGGGGCGGGGGTCGTACTCTGAAGCTTTCTTT.

The chain is built from TRBV3-1 and TRBJ2-2; 10 bases match TRBD1. Germline V gene data show CDR1 as LGHDT and CDR2 as YNNKEL (reference sequence). The CDR3 is 16 residues long. After removal of 3 bases from V and 3 bases from J, the junction contained 4 bases not matched to a gene. CDR3 sequence: CASSQLTGGDTGELFF. The CDR3 DNA is TGTGCCAGCAGCCAGCTGACAGGGGGCGACACCGGGGAGCTGTTTTTT.

This clonotype was found many times. The chain joins TRBV30 to TRBJ2-1, with a tentative D call TRBD2 (6 bases). Germline V gene data show CDR1 as GTSNPN and CDR2 as SVGIG (reference sequence). There are 16 residues in the CDR3. Trimming stripped 7 bases from V and 3 bases from J, with 22 bases between. The CDR3 nucleotides read TGTGCCTCTTCCGGGGCGGCCGGGGGATACTACAATGAGCAGTTCTTC. This translates into CASSGAAGGYYNEQFF.

This clonotype occurred a few times. This rearrangement joins TRBV7-2 to TRBJ2-5, with D possibly being TRBD1 (7 bases). V was pared by 5 bases and J by 5 bases, with 15 bases between. Germline lookup yields CDR1 SGHTA and CDR2 FQGNSA. The CDR3 totals 14 residues. Here the CDR3 DNA reads TGTGCCAGCAGCGCGGGGACAGTACGGGAGACCCAGTACTTC. Protein product: CASSAGTVRETQYF.

The rearrangement uses TRBV29-1 and TRBJ2-1, with 10 positions matching TRBD1. Germline CDR1 and CDR2: SQVTM and ANQGSEA. Trimming removed 3 bases from V and 15 bases from J; junction bases left unmatched: 5. This CDR3 region has 11 residues. The DNA for the CDR3 is TGCAGCGTTGACGGGGGACAGGGGAGGTTCTTC. Translation: CSVDGGQGRFF.

The V and J genes are TRBV7-8 and TRBJ2-2, with D possibly being TRBD1 or TRBD2 (6 bases each). This CDR3 spans 15 amino acids. V lost 6 bases and J 4 bases, leaving 15 bases between the germline ends. Germline loops: CDR1 SGHVS, CDR2 FQNEAQ. The CDR3 spells CASRGRGAFTGELFF. CDR3 nucleotides: TGTGCCAGCAGGGGTAGGGGGGCCTTCACCGGGGAGCTGTTTTTT.

This clonotype was counted a few times. One base away lies a much larger clone, so this may be a sequencing read error. This sequence joins TRBV5-1 and TRBJ2-5; D gene unclear. The germline V gene encodes CDR1 SGHRS and CDR2 YFSETQ. This CDR3 has 12 residues. Trimming removed 7 bases at V and 4 bases at J, with 11 bases between. The CDR3 loop is CASPYIAETQYF. The CDR3 region has the DNA TGCGCCAGCCCCTATATTGCAGAGACCCAGTACTTC.

This chain joins TRBV29-1 and TRBJ2-2, with TRBD1 matching over 9 bases. The CDR3 loop spans 12 amino acids. From germline, CDR1 is SQVTM and CDR2 ANQGSEA. The CDR3 spells CSAGTGNGELFF. The CDR3 coding sequence is TGCAGTGCCGGGACAGGGAACGGGGAGCTGTTTTTT.

The table lists this clonotype with many counts. At one end, the junction sequence differs from germline, possibly due to a read error. This chain joins TRBV6-5 and TRBJ2-7, with 9 bases fitting TRBD1. The CDR3 spans 14 residues. Germline V CDR1 and CDR2: MNHEY, SVGAGI. The CDR3 is CASSYSGQGYEQYF. The CDR3 region has the DNA TGCGCCAGCAGCTACTCGGGACAGGGCTACGAGCAGTACTTC.

There are many counts of this clonotype. This chain links TRBV7-9 with TRBJ2-7, with 9 bases that match TRBD1. The CDR3 length is 17 residues. Germline CDR1 is SEHNR and CDR2 is FQNEAQ (reference sequence). With V trimmed by 5 bases and J by 3 bases, 14 bases remained unmatched. The CDR3 reads CASSHSWAGTGSYEQYF. CDR3 DNA: TGTGCCAGCAGCCATTCGTGGGCGGGGACAGGGAGCTACGAGCAGTACTTC.

This clonotype was seen a single time. The chain links TRBV6-5 to TRBJ1-1, with D possibly TRBD1 on 5 matching bases. Germline V gives CDR1 MNHEY, CDR2 SVGAGI. V gave up 0 bases and J gave up 4 bases, with 12 bases separating them. The CDR3 has 15 amino acids. CDR3 coding DNA: TGTGCCAGCAGTTACTCGGCAGGGCGGATCACTGAAGCTTTCTTT. Amino acids: CASSYSAGRITEAFF.

This clonotype appeared many times. The rearrangement links TRBV20-1 to TRBJ1-1; D is undetermined. Germline CDR1 reads DFQATT; CDR2 reads SNEGSKA (reference sequence). This CDR3 has 13 residues. CDR3 coding DNA: TGCAGGGCGGCACGGGGTTTCGACACTGAAGCTTTCTTT. Its translation is CRAARGFDTEAFF.

The chain links TRBV12-3 or TRBV12-4 to TRBJ2-3; D is undetermined. V was cut by 2 bases and J by 6 bases, with 12 bases left in between. This CDR3 spans 14 amino acids. Here the CDR3 reads CASSLSPVGDTQYF. For the CDR3, the DNA is TGTGCCAGCAGTTTATCCCCTGTAGGGGATACGCAGTATTTT.